This record covers a single T cell receptor beta chain. Its target is not known. The PCR contained 60 Vbeta and 13 Jbeta primers. Only in-frame clones appear in the TCRdb table, and some are missing; sequencing was by immunoSEQ multiplex PCR. The sample includes about 94,000 clones, about four fifths of them seen just once. This sample was taken from a study of cytomegalovirus exposure and HLA in healthy donors. Overall study context: Genotyping of some 400 donors showed that around 85% belonged to the Caucasian-associated ancestry cluster.

Overall study findings and caveats: In a later analysis, DRB1 alleles had the most associated TCRs; HLA-C alleles the fewest. A link between a missense DCLRE1C variant and TCR beta V- and J-gene trimming emerged from a later analysis.

CDR3 length: 14 residues. V was clipped by 7 bases and J by 0 bases, with 13 bases between them. Germline-derived CDR1 and CDR2 are GTSNPN and SVGIG (reference sequence). Sequenced material: PBMCs. J is TRBJ1-5 and V is TRBV30, with TRBD1 as a possible D gene (6 bases). This receptor was taken from a human donor in good health. The chain's CDR3 is CAFQGPGSNQPQHF. CDR3 in DNA: TGTGCCTTTCAGGGGCCTGGTAGCAATCAGCCCCAGCATTTT.